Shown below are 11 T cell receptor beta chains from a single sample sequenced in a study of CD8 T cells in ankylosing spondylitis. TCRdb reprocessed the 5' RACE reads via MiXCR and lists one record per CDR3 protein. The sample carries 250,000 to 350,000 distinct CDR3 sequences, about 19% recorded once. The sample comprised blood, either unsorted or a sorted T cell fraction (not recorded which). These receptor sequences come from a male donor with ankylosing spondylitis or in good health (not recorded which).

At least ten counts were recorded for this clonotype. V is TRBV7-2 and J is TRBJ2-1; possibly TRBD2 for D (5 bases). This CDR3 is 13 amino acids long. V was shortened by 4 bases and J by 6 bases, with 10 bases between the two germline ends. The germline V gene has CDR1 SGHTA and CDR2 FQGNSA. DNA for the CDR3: TGTGCCAGCAGCTCGGTCAGCGGCAATGAGCAGTTCTTC. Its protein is CASSSVSGNEQFF.

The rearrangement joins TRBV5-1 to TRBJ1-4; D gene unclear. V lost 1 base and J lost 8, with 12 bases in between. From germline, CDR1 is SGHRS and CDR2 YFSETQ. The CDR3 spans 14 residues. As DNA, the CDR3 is TGCGCCAGCAGCTTGACTGGCATAGAAGAAAAACTGTTTTTT. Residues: CASSLTGIEEKLFF.

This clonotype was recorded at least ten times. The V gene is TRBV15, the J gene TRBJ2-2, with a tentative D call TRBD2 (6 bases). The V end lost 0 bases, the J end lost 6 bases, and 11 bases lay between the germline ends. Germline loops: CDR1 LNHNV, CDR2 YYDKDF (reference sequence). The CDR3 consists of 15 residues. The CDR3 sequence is CATSRDRGDSGELFF. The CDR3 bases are TGTGCCACCAGCAGAGATCGCGGGGACTCCGGGGAGCTGTTTTTT.

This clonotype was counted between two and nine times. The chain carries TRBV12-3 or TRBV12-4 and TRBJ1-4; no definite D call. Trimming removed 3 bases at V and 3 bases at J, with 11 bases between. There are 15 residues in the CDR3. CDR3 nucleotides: TGTGCCAGCAGTTTTAGCCGAGGGTCTAATGAAAAACTGTTTTTT. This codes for CASSFSRGSNEKLFF.

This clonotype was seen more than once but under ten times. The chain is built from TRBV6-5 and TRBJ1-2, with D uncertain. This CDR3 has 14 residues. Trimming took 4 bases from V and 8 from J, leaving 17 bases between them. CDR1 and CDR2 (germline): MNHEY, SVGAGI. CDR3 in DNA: TGTGCCAGCAGTTTAGGTCTAAACACGGGGGGCTACACCTTC. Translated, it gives CASSLGLNTGGYTF.

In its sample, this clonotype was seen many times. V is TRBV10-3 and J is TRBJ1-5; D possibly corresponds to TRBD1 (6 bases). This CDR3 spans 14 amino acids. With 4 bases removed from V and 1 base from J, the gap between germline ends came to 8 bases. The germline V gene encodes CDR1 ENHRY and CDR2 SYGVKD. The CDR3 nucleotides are TGTGCCATCAGTGTAGACAGGAGCAATCAGCCCCAGCATTTT. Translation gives CAISVDRSNQPQHF.

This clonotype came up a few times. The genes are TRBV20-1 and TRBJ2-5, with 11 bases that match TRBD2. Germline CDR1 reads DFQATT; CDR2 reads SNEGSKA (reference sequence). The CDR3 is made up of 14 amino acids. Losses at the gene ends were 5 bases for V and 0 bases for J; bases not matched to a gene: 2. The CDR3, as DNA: TGCAGTGCTCCTAGCGGGGGGTACCAAGAGACCCAGTACTTC. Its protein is CSAPSGGYQETQYF.

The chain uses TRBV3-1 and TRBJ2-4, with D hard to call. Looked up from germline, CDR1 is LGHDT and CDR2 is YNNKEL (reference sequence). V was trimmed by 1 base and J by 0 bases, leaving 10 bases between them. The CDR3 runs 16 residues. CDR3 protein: CASSQGQLVAKNIQYF. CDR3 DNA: TGTGCCAGCAGCCAAGGGCAGCTCGTAGCCAAAAACATTCAGTACTTC.

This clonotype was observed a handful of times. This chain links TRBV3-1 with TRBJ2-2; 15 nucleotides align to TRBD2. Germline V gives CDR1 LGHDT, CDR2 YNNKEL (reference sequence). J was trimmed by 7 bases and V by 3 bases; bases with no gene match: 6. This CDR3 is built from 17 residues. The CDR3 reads CASSHGLAGGPSGELFF. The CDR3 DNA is TGTGCCAGCAGCCACGGACTAGCGGGAGGGCCGAGCGGGGAGCTGTTTTTT.

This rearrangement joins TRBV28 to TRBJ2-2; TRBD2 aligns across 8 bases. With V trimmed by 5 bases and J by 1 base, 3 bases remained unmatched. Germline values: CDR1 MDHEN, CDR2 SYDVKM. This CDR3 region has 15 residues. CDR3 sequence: CASSSGSLNTGELFF. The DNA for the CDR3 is TGTGCCAGCAGTAGCGGGAGTTTGAACACCGGGGAGCTGTTTTTT.

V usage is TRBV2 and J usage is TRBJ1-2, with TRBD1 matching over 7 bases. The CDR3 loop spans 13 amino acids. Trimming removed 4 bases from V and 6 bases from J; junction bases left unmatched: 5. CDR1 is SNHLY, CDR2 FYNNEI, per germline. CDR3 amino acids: CASSADRQDGYTF. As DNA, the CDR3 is TGTGCCAGCAGTGCGGACAGGCAGGATGGCTACACCTTC.